These 20 T cell receptor beta chains originate from one sample sequenced in a study of T cell responses to AZD1222 COVID-19 vaccine. Clones were read by immunoSEQ multiplex PCR, and TCRdb kept only the in-frame ones, dropping some. Among about 160,000 clones listed, 90% were seen once. The specimen was peripheral blood, collected 28 days after the second AZD1222 dose. All receptors come from an adult who received the AZD1222 COVID-19 vaccine.

A single count supports this clone. V is TRBV27 and J is TRBJ2-1; TRBD2 matches 7 bases. The ends lost 5 bases at V and 5 bases at J; junction bases unmatched: 9. The CDR3 has 15 amino acids. Looked up from germline, CDR1 is MNHEY and CDR2 is SMNVEV (reference sequence). The CDR3 loop is CASSPRPRGDNEQFF. CDR3 sequence (DNA): TGTGCCAGCAGTCCCCGACCCCGGGGGGACAATGAGCAGTTCTTC.

The chain carries TRBV5-1 and TRBJ2-2, with 7 positions matching TRBD2. Per germline, CDR1 SGHRS and CDR2 YFSETQ. The CDR3 contains 18 residues. The J segment lost 7 bases and the V segment lost 4 bases, leaving 19 bases of the junction unmatched. In DNA form, the CDR3 reads TGCGCCAGCAGCACGAACAGTGGCGGCGGGAGAATGGGCGGGGAGCTGTTTTTT. Translation: CASSTNSGGGRMGGELFF.

Only a few counts were recorded for this clone. The chain combines TRBV12-3 or TRBV12-4 with TRBJ1-2; tentative D call: TRBD1 (5 bases). CDR3 length: 13 residues. V was pared by 3 bases and J by 8 bases, with 13 bases between. The CDR3 is CASSFGGEYGYTF. Written as DNA, the CDR3 is TGTGCCAGCAGTTTCGGAGGGGAATACGGCTACACCTTC.

The rearrangement uses TRBV3-1 (or the pseudogene TRBV3-2) and TRBJ2-1, with unresolved D. The CDR3 loop spans 14 amino acids. With 5 bases removed from V and 7 bases from J, the gap between germline ends came to 15 bases. CDR1 and CDR2 from the germline V gene are LGHDT and YNNKEL (reference sequence). The CDR3 reads CASSGSRVVNEQFF. The CDR3 coding sequence is TGTGCCAGCAGCGGGTCTAGAGTAGTGAATGAGCAGTTCTTC.

This chain links TRBV10-3 with TRBJ2-1, with 8 bases aligning to TRBD2. This CDR3 comprises 14 residues. V shed 8 bases and J 8 bases; nucleotides not matched to a gene: 11. Per the germline V gene, CDR1 is ENHRY and CDR2 is SYGVKD. The CDR3 spells CAIRRVAGRDEQFF. The CDR3 nucleotides read TGTGCCATCCGAAGGGTAGCGGGAAGGGATGAGCAGTTCTTC.

This chain joins TRBV5-1 and TRBJ2-1, with no clear D. The CDR3 extends over 13 amino acids. The germline V and J ends were trimmed by 1 base and 5 bases, with 7 bases remaining between them. Per the germline V gene, CDR1 is SGHRS and CDR2 is YFSETQ. CDR3 loop: CASSLRVDNEQFF. CDR3 sequence (DNA): TGCGCCAGCAGCTTGCGAGTAGACAATGAGCAGTTCTTC.

A few counts support this clone. The same CDR3 can be traced to other DNA sequences in this sample. Here the CDR3 reads CASSDRDNTEAFF. The CDR3 DNA reads TGTGCCAGCAGTGACCGGGACAACACTGAAGCTTTCTTT. The V and J genes are TRBV6-4 and TRBJ1-1, with D maybe TRBD1 (5 bases). Trimming shortened V by 2 bases and J by 2 bases, and 6 bases separated the two germline ends. The germline V gene encodes CDR1 MRHNA and CDR2 SNTAGT. CDR3 length equals 13 residues.

V gene TRBV2 combines with J gene TRBJ2-1; 11 positions match TRBD2. The length of the CDR3 is 17 residues. Trimming took 5 bases from V and 0 from J; bases not matched to a gene: 6. The germline gives CDR1 SNHLY, CDR2 FYNNEI. The CDR3 loop is CASSLRTSGPSYNEQFF. CDR3 in DNA: TGTGCCAGCAGTTTAAGGACTAGCGGGCCCTCCTACAATGAGCAGTTCTTC.

The sample holds one count of this clone. The rearrangement links TRBV5-1 to TRBJ2-7; D is perhaps TRBD1 (6 bases). The CDR3 is 14 residues long. Trimming stripped 4 bases from V and 3 bases from J, with 14 bases between. Germline V lookup: CDR1 SGHRS, CDR2 YFSETQ. CDR3 loop: CASSPPGQIYEQYF. The CDR3 DNA is TGCGCCAGCAGCCCGCCCGGACAGATCTACGAGCAGTACTTC. The complete variable domain, with remaining parts taken from reference TRBV5-1 and TRBJ2-7, reads KAGVTQTPRYLIKTRGQQVTLSCSPISGHRSVSWYQQTPGQGLQFLFEYFSETQRNKGNFPGRFSGRQFSNSRSEMNVSTLELGDSALYLCASSPPGQIYEQYFGPGTRLTVT.

The J gene is TRBJ1-1, the V gene TRBV10-3, with unresolved D. CDR3 size: 14 residues. Germline V gene sequence: CDR1 ENHRY, CDR2 SYGVKD. The V end was cut by 0 bases, the J end by 1 base, with 6 bases between. The CDR3 bases are TGTGCCATCAGTGAGTCCCTGGGGAACACTGAAGCTTTCTTT. Translated, it gives CAISESLGNTEAFF.

This sequence joins TRBV11-2 and TRBJ2-1; 13 positions agree with TRBD2. The V gene's germline CDR1 is SGHAT and CDR2 FQNNGV. This CDR3 spans 17 amino acids. Germline trimming cut 5 bases from V and 6 bases from J; bases unmatched to any gene: 10. The CDR3 is CASSRGTSGIRFNEQFF. The DNA of the CDR3 is TGTGCCAGCAGCCGAGGGACTAGCGGGATCCGTTTCAATGAGCAGTTCTTC.

The genes are TRBV6-5 and TRBJ1-3, with TRBD1 matching over 7 bases. CDR1 and CDR2 from the germline V gene are MNHEY and SVGAGI. The trim removed 6 bases at V and 0 bases at J, leaving 2 bases unmatched. The CDR3 spans 14 residues. The DNA for the CDR3 is TGTGCCAGCAGCGGGACAGCCTCTGGAAACACCATATATTTT. As protein: CASSGTASGNTIYF.

The chain recombines TRBV5-1 with TRBJ1-4; D remains ambiguous. The CDR3 totals 16 residues. CDR1 is SGHRS and CDR2 is YFSETQ in the germline V gene. Trimming shortened V by 0 bases and J by 10 bases, and 19 bases separated the two germline ends. The CDR3 DNA sequence: TGCGCCAGCAGCTTGGCCGGAAGGGCCCATGAAGGAAAACTGTTTTTT. Residues: CASSLAGRAHEGKLFF.

This chain uses TRBV3-1 (or the pseudogene TRBV3-2) with TRBJ1-5, with 10 bases fitting TRBD1. Germline CDR1 and CDR2: LGHDT and YNNKEL (reference sequence). V lost 3 bases, J lost 4 bases, and 0 bases stayed unmatched. The CDR3 consists of 14 residues. The CDR3 DNA reads as TGTGCCAGCAGCCAGGACAGGGGGAATCAGCCCCAGCATTTT. Translation: CASSQDRGNQPQHF.

The gene calls are TRBV12-5 and TRBJ1-1, with TRBD1 as a possible D gene (5 bases). The CDR3 runs 14 residues. Trimming removed 4 bases from V and 4 bases from J, with 13 bases in between. The V gene's germline CDR1 is LGHNT and CDR2 FRNRAP. DNA of the CDR3: TGTGCTAGTGGTTCAGGGTACGAGGGCACTGAAGCTTTCTTT. Protein: CASGSGYEGTEAFF.

The chain recombines TRBV1 with TRBJ1-1; the D segment call TRBD1 is taken from the table without a DNA check. TRBV1 is termed a pseudogene. The CDR3 is 14 amino acids. The CDR3 coding sequence is TGCACCAGCAGCCTCAGGCCGGATAACACTGAAGCTTTCTTT. This codes for CTSSLRPDNTEAFF.

The chain recombines TRBV5-6 with TRBJ1-1; D not resolved. Trimming shortened V by 0 bases and J by 1 base, and 7 bases separated the two germline ends. The CDR3 extends over 14 amino acids. CDR1 and CDR2 from the germline V gene are SGHDT and YYEEEE. CDR3 loop: CASSLGARNTEAFF. The CDR3 nucleotides read TGTGCCAGCAGCTTGGGGGCCCGGAACACTGAAGCTTTCTTT.

The chain joins TRBV6-2 or TRBV6-3 to TRBJ2-1; a weak D match, TRBD2 (6 bases). This CDR3 spans 15 amino acids. Per germline, CDR1 MNHEY and CDR2 SVGEGT. V was shortened by 3 bases and J by 9 bases, with 18 bases between the two germline ends. The DNA for the CDR3 is TGTGCCAGCAGTTATGTCGGAGGGCCGATAAGTGAGCAGTTCTTC. This sequence encodes CASSYVGGPISEQFF.

The rearrangement joins TRBV9 to TRBJ1-3; D uncertain. The CDR3 has 14 amino acids. Between the trimmed V and J ends, which lost 2 bases and 1 base, there was a span of 7 bases. Germline V gene sequence: CDR1 SGDLS, CDR2 YYNGEE. The DNA of the CDR3 is TGTGCCAGCAGCGTCCTAGGATCTGGAAACACCATATATTTT. Protein sequence: CASSVLGSGNTIYF.

The chain is built from TRBV6-5 and TRBJ1-1; D not certain. This CDR3 spans 11 amino acids. Germline assignment: CDR1 MNHEY and CDR2 SVGAGI. V lost 10 bases to trimming and J lost 5 bases, with 11 bases between them. DNA of the CDR3: TGTGCCACCGCGGTGGCAACTGAAGCTTTCTTT. Protein: CATAVATEAFF.